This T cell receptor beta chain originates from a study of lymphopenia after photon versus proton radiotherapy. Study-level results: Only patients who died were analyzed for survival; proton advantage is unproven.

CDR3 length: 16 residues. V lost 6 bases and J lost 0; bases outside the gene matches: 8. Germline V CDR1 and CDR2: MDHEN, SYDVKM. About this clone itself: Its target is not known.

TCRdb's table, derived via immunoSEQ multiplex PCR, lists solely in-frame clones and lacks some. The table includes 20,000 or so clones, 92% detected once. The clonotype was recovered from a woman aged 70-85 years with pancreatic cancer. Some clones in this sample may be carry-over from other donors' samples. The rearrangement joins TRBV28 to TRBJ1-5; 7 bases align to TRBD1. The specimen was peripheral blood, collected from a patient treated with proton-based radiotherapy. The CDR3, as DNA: TGTGCCAGCAGCAATCCACAGGGGAATAGCAATCAGCCCCAGCATTTT. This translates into CASSNPQGNSNQPQHF.